The T cell receptor (beta chain) described here comes from a study of T cells in Graves' hyperthyroidism and ophthalmopathy. Study conclusions and caveats: Ophthalmopathy got predicted by the model a median about six months before its onset. Expanded thyroid clonotypes (above 0.001) were mostly also found in blood.

Of note for this clonotype: Its matching antigen is unknown.

Amplification of TCR beta CDR3 regions used RNA as the template. First-round RT-PCR with HTBI primers amplified the TCR CDR3 region. TCRdb called the multiplex PCR reads again in MiXCR, with one record for every CDR3 protein. The sample holds 300,000 to 500,000 distinct CDR3 sequences; 15% are singletons and the top ten take 32%. The sample consisted of blood. The sequence came from a woman aged 25 to 45 with Graves' hyperthyroidism.

CDR3 DNA: TGCGCCAGCAGTGGGACCGAGTCTGGAAACACCATATATTTT. This translates into CASSGTESGNTIYF. J is TRBJ1-3 and V is TRBV10-1; D uncertain. Germline CDR1 reads WNHNN; CDR2 reads SYGVQD (reference sequence). The CDR3 length is 14 residues. Trimming took off 4 bases at V and 1 base at J, with 8 bases between the two ends.